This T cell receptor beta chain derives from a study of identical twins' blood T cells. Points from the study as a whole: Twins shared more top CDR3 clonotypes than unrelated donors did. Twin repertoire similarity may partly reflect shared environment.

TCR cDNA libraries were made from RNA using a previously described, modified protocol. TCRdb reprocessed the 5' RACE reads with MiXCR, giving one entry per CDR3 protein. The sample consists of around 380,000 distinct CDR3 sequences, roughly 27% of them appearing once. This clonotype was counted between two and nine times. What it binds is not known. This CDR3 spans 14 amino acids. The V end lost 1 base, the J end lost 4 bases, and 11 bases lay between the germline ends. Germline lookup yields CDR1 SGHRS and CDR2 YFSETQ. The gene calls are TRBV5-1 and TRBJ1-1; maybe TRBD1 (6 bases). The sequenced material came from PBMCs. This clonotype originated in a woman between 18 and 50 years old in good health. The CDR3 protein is CASSLNLGATEAFF. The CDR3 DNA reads TGCGCCAGCAGCTTGAACCTGGGGGCCACTGAAGCTTTCTTT.